One sample yielded the 30 T cell receptor beta chains listed below, sequenced in a study of OX40 agonist ivuxolimab in advanced cancers. The data were produced by immunoSEQ multiplex PCR, yet TCRdb's version contains in-frame clones alone and is incomplete. The sample has 15,000 to 20,000 clones; about 79% are singletons. The sequencing used CD4+ or CD8+ T cells sorted from blood, collected in a trial of the OX40 agonist ivuxolimab. Every receptor here comes from an adult with an advanced solid tumor such as melanoma, head and neck, liver or kidney cancer.

This clone has only a few counts. The gene calls are TRBV4-1 and TRBJ1-2; 9 positions match TRBD1. Germline V lookup: CDR1 MGHRA, CDR2 YSYEKL. With V trimmed by 0 bases and J by 4 bases, 6 bases remained unmatched. This CDR3 region has 16 residues. This CDR3 is CASSQDPRTGAYGYTF. The CDR3 coding sequence is TGCGCCAGCAGCCAAGATCCGAGGACAGGGGCCTATGGCTACACCTTC.

The chain couples TRBV28 to TRBJ1-3; TRBD1 is a possible D gene (5 bases). V lost 2 bases and J 0 bases, leaving 17 bases between the germline ends. The CDR3 runs 18 residues. CDR1 is MDHEN, CDR2 SYDVKM, per germline. The CDR3 nucleotides read TGTGCCAGCAGTTTAATCGGGACGGAGATGCCCTCTGGAAACACCATATATTTT. Protein product: CASSLIGTEMPSGNTIYF.

This clone was observed a handful of times. The V gene is TRBV30, the J gene TRBJ2-7; D gene uncertain. CDR1 and CDR2 from the germline V gene are GTSNPN and SVGIG (reference sequence). Trimming took off 8 bases at V and 0 bases at J, with 17 bases between the two ends. The CDR3 has 14 amino acids. The CDR3 sequence: CALTGPFSSYEQYF. In nucleotides, the CDR3 is TGTGCCCTTACGGGTCCGTTTAGCTCCTACGAGCAGTACTTC.

The chain combines TRBV4-3 with TRBJ2-2; tentatively, D is TRBD1 or TRBD2 (5 bases each). In germline, CDR1 is LGHNA, CDR2 YSLEER. Trimming shortened V by 3 bases and J by 0 bases, and 8 bases separated the two germline ends. The CDR3 has 15 amino acids. The chain's CDR3 is CASSHGGTNTGELFF. The CDR3 DNA sequence: TGCGCCAGCAGCCATGGGGGAACGAACACCGGGGAGCTGTTTTTT.

This rearrangement joins TRBV15 to TRBJ2-2; perhaps D is TRBD1 or TRBD2 (5 bases each). This CDR3 region has 16 residues. The germline V gene encodes CDR1 LNHNV and CDR2 YYDKDF (reference sequence). The V end lost 1 base, the J end lost 6 bases, and 15 bases lay between the germline ends. The CDR3 reads CATSRGRGVAPGELFF. The DNA for the CDR3 is TGTGCCACCAGCAGAGGGAGAGGGGTAGCGCCCGGGGAGCTGTTTTTT.

The chain recombines TRBV10-1 with TRBJ2-1, with TRBD2 identical over 10 bases. Germline lookup yields CDR1 WNHNN and CDR2 SYGVQD (reference sequence). The CDR3 is 18 residues long. After removal of 0 bases from V and 0 bases from J, the junction contained 5 bases not matched to a gene. CDR3 DNA: TGCGCCAGCAGTGAGTCGCTAGCGGGGGAGAGCTCCTACAATGAGCAGTTCTTC. Protein product: CASSESLAGESSYNEQFF.

The chain uses TRBV7-9 and TRBJ1-5; D gene uncertain. Trimming shortened V by 5 bases and J by 7 bases, and 18 bases separated the two germline ends. CDR1 is SEHNR and CDR2 is FQNEAQ in the germline V gene (reference sequence). The CDR3 covers 15 residues. The CDR3 bases are TGTGCCAGCAGCCCCGGAGAGGGAATGGGGCAGCCCCAGCATTTT. This sequence encodes CASSPGEGMGQPQHF. Supplemented by reference TRBV7-9 and TRBJ1-5, the full variable domain reads DTGVSQNPRHKITKRGQNVTFRCDPISEHNRLYWYRQTLGQGPEFLTYFQNEAQLEKSRLLSDRFSAERPKGSFSTLEIQRTEQGDSAMYLCASSPGEGMGQPQHFGDGTRLSIL.

The rearrangement joins TRBV6-6 to TRBJ1-5; unclear D gene. The CDR3 has 14 amino acids. The V end lost 7 bases, the J end lost 7 bases, and 17 bases lay between the germline ends. Looked up from germline, CDR1 is MNHNY and CDR2 is SVGAGI (reference sequence). The CDR3 sequence: CASTPGQPGQPQHF. The CDR3 region has the DNA TGTGCCAGCACTCCCGGGCAGCCGGGCCAGCCCCAGCATTTT.

The V and J genes are TRBV7-9 and TRBJ1-1; possible D gene TRBD1, 5 bases. There are 13 residues in the CDR3. V was trimmed by 5 bases and J by 8 bases, leaving 15 bases between them. CDR1 and CDR2 from the germline V gene are SEHNR and FQNEAQ (reference sequence). Here the CDR3 DNA reads TGTGCCAGCAGCATAGGGGACCGCAAGGAAGCTTTCTTT. This codes for CASSIGDRKEAFF.

The gene calls are TRBV19 and TRBJ2-7; D call uncertain. V shed 1 base and J shed 5 bases, with 9 bases lying between them. This CDR3 is built from 13 residues. The germline gives CDR1 LNHDA, CDR2 SQIVND (reference sequence). CDR3 region: CASSIVRFDEQYF. The DNA for the CDR3 is TGTGCCAGTAGTATAGTGAGGTTCGACGAGCAGTACTTC.

The chain links TRBV27 to TRBJ2-5; tentatively, D is TRBD2 (5 bases). This CDR3 is built from 14 residues. Germline CDR1 reads MNHEY; CDR2 reads SMNVEV (reference sequence). V dropped 3 bases and J dropped 2 bases, with 10 bases sitting between them. For the CDR3, the DNA is TGTGCCAGCAGTTTGGCGGGCCTACAAGAGACCCAGTACTTC. Translating gives CASSLAGLQETQYF.

This chain joins TRBV7-6 and TRBJ1-3; D gene ambiguous. CDR1 and CDR2 from the germline V gene are SGHVS and FNYEAQ. CDR3 length: 14 residues. Trimming took 5 bases from V and 0 from J, leaving 8 bases between them. CDR3 residues: CASSRDPSGNTIYF. CDR3 coding DNA: TGTGCCAGCAGCCGCGACCCCTCTGGAAACACCATATATTTT.

This clone was observed once. V usage is TRBV19 and J usage is TRBJ2-7; maybe TRBD1 (6 bases). V was pared by 3 bases and J by 4 bases, with 13 bases between. The CDR3 is 14 amino acids. Germline V gives CDR1 LNHDA, CDR2 SQIVND (reference sequence). CDR3 bases: TGTGCCAGTAGTATTTCTGGGGGCTGGTACGAGCAGTACTTC. Its protein is CASSISGGWYEQYF.

This chain joins TRBV11-2 and TRBJ2-1; no clear D. Germline V gives CDR1 SGHAT, CDR2 FQNNGV. Trimming took 1 base from V and 5 from J, leaving 12 bases between them. The CDR3 spans 15 residues. This CDR3 reads CASSLGWSSDNEQFF. CDR3 coding DNA: TGTGCCAGCAGCTTAGGCTGGAGTTCCGACAATGAGCAGTTCTTC.

The rearrangement uses TRBV9 and TRBJ2-3; TRBD2 agrees at 13 bases. The CDR3 totals 18 residues. Trimming cost V 4 bases and J 0 bases; bases outside gene matches: 8. The germline V gene encodes CDR1 SGDLS and CDR2 YYNGEE. The CDR3 DNA is TGTGCCAGCAGCCCGACTAGCGGGGGGCCCCGTAGCACAGATACGCAGTATTTT. Translating gives CASSPTSGGPRSTDTQYF.

This chain uses TRBV7-2 with TRBJ2-5; 12 bases fit TRBD2. V lost 6 bases to trimming and J lost 3 bases; unmatched junction nucleotides: 5. CDR1 and CDR2 from the germline V gene are SGHTA and FQGNSA. The CDR3 runs 15 residues. CDR3 coding DNA: TGTGCCAGCAGGGGTAGACTAGCGGGAGAAGAGACCCAGTACTTC. Translating it yields CASRGRLAGEETQYF.

V and J are TRBV4-3 and TRBJ1-4; D gene unclear. The CDR3 has 16 residues. CDR1 is LGHNA and CDR2 is YSLEER in the germline V gene. V lost 4 bases and J 0 bases, leaving 12 bases between the germline ends. This CDR3 is CASSRRQAATNEKLFF. Written as DNA, the CDR3 is TGCGCCAGCAGCCGAAGACAAGCCGCAACTAATGAAAAACTGTTTTTT.

The chain joins TRBV7-4 to TRBJ1-1; D may be TRBD1 (5 bases). V lost 4 bases to trimming and J lost 6 bases, with 21 bases between them. Germline assignment: CDR1 SGHVT and CDR2 SQSDAQ. The CDR3 has 16 amino acids. The CDR3 is CASSYGATTATAEAFF. The DNA of the CDR3 is TGTGCCAGCAGCTATGGGGCTACGACGGCGACTGCTGAAGCTTTCTTT.

The chain is built from TRBV5-6 and TRBJ1-1; TRBD1 might be the D (6 bases). The CDR3 length is 16 residues. Germline V CDR1 and CDR2: SGHDT, YYEEEE. V lost 2 bases, J lost 8 bases, and 22 bases lay in between. The CDR3 DNA reads as TGTGCCAGCAGCTTATTAGCCGGGGGCCCGTATCTAGAAGCTTTCTTT. Amino acid sequence: CASSLLAGGPYLEAFF. The full variable domain, completed using reference TRBV5-6 and TRBJ1-1, is DAGVTQSPTHLIKTRGQQVTLRCSPKSGHDTVSWYQQALGQGPQFIFQYYEEEERQRGNFPDRFSGHQFPNYSSELNVNALLLGDSALYLCASSLLAGGPYLEAFFGQGTRLTVV.

The rearrangement uses TRBV28 and TRBJ2-2; maybe TRBD2 (6 bases). Trimming took off 3 bases at V and 0 bases at J, with 8 bases between the two ends. CDR1 MDHEN and CDR2 SYDVKM come from the germline V gene. This CDR3 region has 15 residues. The DNA for the CDR3 is TGTGCCAGCAGTTTCGGGGGAACGAACACCGGGGAGCTGTTTTTT. Translation: CASSFGGTNTGELFF.

The chain recombines TRBV27 with TRBJ2-5; D gene unclear. Germline V gene data show CDR1 as MNHEY and CDR2 as SMNVEV (reference sequence). The CDR3 sequence is 13 residues long. V lost 1 base and J lost 0, with 3 bases in between. This chain's CDR3 is CASSLYNQETQYF. For the CDR3, the DNA is TGTGCCAGCAGTTTATATAACCAAGAGACCCAGTACTTC.

This clone showed up just once. The chain is built from TRBV28 and TRBJ1-4; D call uncertain. This CDR3 contains 15 residues. Germline lookup yields CDR1 MDHEN and CDR2 SYDVKM. V gave up 5 bases and J gave up 4 bases, with 14 bases separating them. CDR3 amino acids: CASSPRRGSNEKLFF. The CDR3 DNA reads TGTGCCAGCAGTCCCCGAAGAGGGAGTAATGAAAAACTGTTTTTT.

This chain uses TRBV9 with TRBJ1-1, with 10 bases lining up with TRBD1. V shed 0 bases and J 4 bases; nucleotides not matched to a gene: 6. Germline V CDR1 and CDR2: SGDLS, YYNGEE. The CDR3 is 16 amino acids. DNA for the CDR3: TGTGCCAGCAGCGTAGGACAGGGGGCCCGTGGCACTGAAGCTTTCTTT. Translated, it gives CASSVGQGARGTEAFF. Full variable domain (outside the CDR3, taken from reference TRBV9 and TRBJ1-1): DSGVTQTPKHLITATGQRVTLRCSPRSGDLSVYWYQQSLDQGLQFLIQYYNGEERAKGNILERFSAQQFPDLHSELNLSSLELGDSALYFCASSVGQGARGTEAFFGQGTRLTVV.

This clone was recorded a few times. The chain uses TRBV13 and TRBJ1-1; no firm D call. V dropped 5 bases and J dropped 0 bases, with 7 bases sitting between them. This CDR3 has 13 residues. In germline, CDR1 is PRHDT, CDR2 FYEKMQ (reference sequence). The CDR3 loop is CASSPTLNTEAFF. In DNA, the CDR3 is TGTGCCAGCAGCCCAACGTTGAACACTGAAGCTTTCTTT.

V is TRBV2 and J is TRBJ2-3; D possibly corresponds to TRBD2 (6 bases). Germline V gene data show CDR1 as SNHLY and CDR2 as FYNNEI. The CDR3 covers 15 residues. Between the trimmed V and J ends, which lost 6 bases and 0 bases, there was a span of 13 bases. The CDR3 loop is CASRSPGDSTDTQYF. DNA for the CDR3: TGTGCCAGCAGGTCCCCGGGGGATAGCACAGATACGCAGTATTTT. Full variable domain (remainder filled in from reference TRBV2 and TRBJ2-3): EPEVTQTPSHQVTQMGQEVILRCVPISNHLYFYWYRQILGQKVEFLVSFYNNEISEKSEIFDDQFSVERPDGSNFTLKIRSTKLEDSAMYFCASRSPGDSTDTQYFGPGTRLTVL.

The chain recombines TRBV10-1 with TRBJ2-1; 7 bases are shared with TRBD1. J lost 5 bases, V lost 3 bases, and 16 bases had no gene match. The CDR3 totals 18 residues. The V gene's germline CDR1 is WNHNN and CDR2 SYGVQD (reference sequence). CDR3 in DNA: TGCGCCAGCAGTGACCAAGGGACAGAAAGATTCTATGACAATGAGCAGTTCTTC. Its translation: CASSDQGTERFYDNEQFF.

This sequence joins TRBV4-1 and TRBJ2-7; TRBD2 agrees at 7 bases. Germline V gene lookup returns CDR1 MGHRA and CDR2 YSYEKL. With 8 bases clipped from V and 3 bases from J, the junction kept 10 bases outside the gene matches. The CDR3 spans 14 residues. For the CDR3, the DNA is TGCGCCAGCTCTTTGGGGGAGGGAGGCTACGAGCAGTACTTC. This gives the protein CASSLGEGGYEQYF.

The gene calls are TRBV5-4 and TRBJ2-7; 9 bases agree with TRBD1. After removal of 3 bases from V and 5 bases from J, the junction contained 6 bases not matched to a gene. This CDR3 has 14 residues. Germline lookup yields CDR1 SGHNT and CDR2 YYREEE (reference sequence). DNA for the CDR3: TGTGCCAGCAGCTGGGGGACAGGGTCCCACGAGCAGTACTTC. The encoded protein is CASSWGTGSHEQYF.

The gene calls are TRBV5-6 and TRBJ2-7, with TRBD1 matching over 8 bases. This CDR3 spans 14 amino acids. V lost 4 bases, J lost 4 bases, and 7 bases stayed unmatched. The germline CDR1 and CDR2 sequences are SGHDT and YYEEEE. For the CDR3, the DNA is TGTGCCAGCAGCGGGACAGGCGGGACATACGAGCAGTACTTC. This codes for CASSGTGGTYEQYF.

This clone showed up just once. The chain recombines TRBV7-9 with TRBJ2-1; possible D gene TRBD2, 5 bases. Trimming stripped 5 bases from V and 8 bases from J, with 10 bases between. The CDR3 has 12 residues. CDR1 and CDR2 (germline): SEHNR, FQNEAQ (reference sequence). CDR3 in amino acids: CASSPLGDEQFF. CDR3 coding DNA: TGTGCCAGCAGCCCACTCGGGGATGAGCAGTTCTTC.